What follows describes a single TCR beta chain. Its antigen is unidentified. The data stem from a study of OX40 agonist ivuxolimab in advanced cancers. Turning to the study itself: Past anti-PD-1, anti-PD-L1 or anti-CTLA-4 therapy was accepted, and roughly 37% had received some. Partial responses were recorded for three patients, including one with hepatocellular carcinoma and two with cutaneous melanoma.

Libraries were prepared by immunoSEQ multiplex PCR; TCRdb keeps only in-frame clonotypes and omits some of them. The sample has 90,000 to 120,000 clones; about 91% are singletons. Study conclusions and caveats: A proportion of nonresponders additionally exhibited low normalized T-cell clonal expansion.

At baseline, cycle 4 day 1, and cycle 7 day 1, blood was sampled. The germline V and J ends were trimmed by 4 bases and 3 bases, with 7 bases remaining between them. CDR3 length: 12 amino acids. The germline V gene has CDR1 SQVTM and CDR2 ANQGSEA. The sample here was CD4+ or CD8+ T cells sorted from blood, taken in a trial of the OX40 agonist ivuxolimab. This sequence was found in an adult with an advanced solid tumor such as melanoma, head and neck, liver or kidney cancer. V gene TRBV29-1 combines with J gene TRBJ1-3; D not certain. The CDR3 spells CSVADGGNTIYF. The CDR3 DNA reads TGCAGCGTTGCAGATGGTGGAAACACCATATATTTT.